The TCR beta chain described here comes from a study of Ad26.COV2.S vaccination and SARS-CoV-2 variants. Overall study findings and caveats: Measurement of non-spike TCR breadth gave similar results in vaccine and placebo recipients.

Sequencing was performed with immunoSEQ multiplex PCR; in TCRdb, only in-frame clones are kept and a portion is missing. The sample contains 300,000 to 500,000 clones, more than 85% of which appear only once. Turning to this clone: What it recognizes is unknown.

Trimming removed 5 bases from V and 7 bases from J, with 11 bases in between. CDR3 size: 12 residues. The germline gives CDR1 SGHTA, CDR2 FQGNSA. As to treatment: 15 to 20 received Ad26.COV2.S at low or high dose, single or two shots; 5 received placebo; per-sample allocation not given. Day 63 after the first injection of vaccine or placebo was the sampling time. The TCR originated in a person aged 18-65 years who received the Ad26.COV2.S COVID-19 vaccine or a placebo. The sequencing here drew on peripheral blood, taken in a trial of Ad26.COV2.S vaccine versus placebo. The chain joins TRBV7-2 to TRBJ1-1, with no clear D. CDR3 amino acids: CASSLSAIEAFF. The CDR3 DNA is TGTGCCAGCAGCCTAAGCGCAATTGAAGCTTTCTTT.